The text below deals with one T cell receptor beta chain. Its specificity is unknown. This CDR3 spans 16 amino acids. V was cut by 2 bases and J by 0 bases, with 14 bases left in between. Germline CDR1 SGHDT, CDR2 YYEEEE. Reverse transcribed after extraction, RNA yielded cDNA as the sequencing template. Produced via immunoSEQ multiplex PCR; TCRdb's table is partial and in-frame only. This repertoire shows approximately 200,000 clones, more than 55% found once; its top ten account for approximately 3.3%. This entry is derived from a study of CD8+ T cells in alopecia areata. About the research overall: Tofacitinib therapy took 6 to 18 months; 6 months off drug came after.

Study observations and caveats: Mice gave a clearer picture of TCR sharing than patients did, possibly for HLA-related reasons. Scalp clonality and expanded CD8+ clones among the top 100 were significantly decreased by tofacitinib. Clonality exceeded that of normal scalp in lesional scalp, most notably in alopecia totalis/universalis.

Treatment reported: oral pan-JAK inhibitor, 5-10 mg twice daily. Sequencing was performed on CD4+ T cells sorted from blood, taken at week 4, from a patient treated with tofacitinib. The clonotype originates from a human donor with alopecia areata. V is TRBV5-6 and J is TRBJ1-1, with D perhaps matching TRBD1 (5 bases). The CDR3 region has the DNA TGTGCCAGCAGCTTTAAGTGGGGCCAAATGAACACTGAAGCTTTCTTT. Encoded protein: CASSFKWGQMNTEAFF.